The sequence of this T cell receptor beta chain was determined in a study of T-cell reconstitution after alpha-beta-depleted transplantation in children. Study-level points and caveats: It was reported that alpha-beta T cells came from several hundred expanded graft clones (about two months after transplant). Among T cells one year after transplant, newly produced cells accounted for most counts and diversity. High day-60 TCRbeta diversity in some patients came from surviving recipient T cells and thymic progenitors.

The CDR3 runs 17 residues. V shed 4 bases and J 2 bases; nucleotides not matched to a gene: 10. CDR1 is SGDLS, CDR2 YYNGEE, per germline. This clonotype was observed a handful of times. As yet, its antigen is unknown. Molecular barcoding with unique molecular identifiers was used for the TCRbeta library. One entry per CDR3 protein results from TCRdb running MiXCR on the PCR reads. Of about 640,000 distinct CDR3 sequences listed, 10% to 15% were seen once; the top ten hold roughly 2.3%. The sequence derives from a male patient aged 5 to 17 who had a stem cell transplant for acute myeloid leukemia, so the T cells may come from the graft donor. The V gene is TRBV9, the J gene TRBJ2-2; 8 nucleotides agree with TRBD2. The starting material was PBMCs, mostly from graft donor cells, obtained 360 days after TCRalphabeta/CD19-depleted stem cell transplant. CDR3: CASSPWTSLFNTGELFF. In DNA form, the CDR3 reads TGTGCCAGCAGCCCGTGGACTAGCTTGTTCAACACCGGGGAGCTGTTTTTT.